The clone carrying this TCR beta chain was found many times. Its antigen is still unknown. The yield of each sequencing run was over 170 million TCR-beta sequences from 15-18 subjects. TCRdb independently ran MiXCR on the 5' RACE reads; one entry per CDR3 protein. The table lists roughly 34,000 distinct CDR3 sequences, around an eighth of them singletons. Specified time point: longitudinal time-point 2. The study drew its healthy controls from blood bank volunteers in Maryland, USA. This record belongs to a study of neurological immune-mediated disorders. Trimming took 5 bases from V and 2 from J; bases not matched to a gene: 9. This CDR3 has 17 amino acids. Germline CDR1 reads SSHAT; CDR2 reads FNYEAQ (reference sequence). The study's findings and limits: The level of TCR clonal expansion was highest in patients with HTLV-1-associated myelopathy and lowest in multiple sclerosis, where it fell below the level seen in healthy controls.

V usage is TRBV7-7 and J usage is TRBJ2-2; 9 bases agree with TRBD2. Sequencing was performed on PBMCs. The receptor comes from a middle-aged woman in good health. The CDR3 sequence: CASSPTPSGANTGELFF. CDR3 nucleotides: TGTGCCAGCAGCCCCACCCCTAGCGGGGCCAACACCGGGGAGCTGTTTTTT. Supplemented by reference TRBV7-7 and TRBJ2-2, the full variable domain reads GAGVSQSPRYKVTKRGQDVTLRCDPISSHATLYWYQQALGQGPEFLTYFNYEAQPDKSGLPSDRFSAERPEGSISTLTIQRTEQRDSAMYRCASSPTPSGANTGELFFGEGSRLTVL.